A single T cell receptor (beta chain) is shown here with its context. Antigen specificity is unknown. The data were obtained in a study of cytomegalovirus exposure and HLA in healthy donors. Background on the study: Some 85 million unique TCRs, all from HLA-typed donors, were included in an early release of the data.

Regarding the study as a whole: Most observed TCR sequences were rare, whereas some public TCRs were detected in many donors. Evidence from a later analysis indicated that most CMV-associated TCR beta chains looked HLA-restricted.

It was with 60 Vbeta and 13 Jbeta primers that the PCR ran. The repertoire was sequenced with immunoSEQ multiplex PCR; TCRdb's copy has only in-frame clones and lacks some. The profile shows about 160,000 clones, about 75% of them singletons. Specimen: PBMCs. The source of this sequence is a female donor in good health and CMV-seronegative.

CDR3 residues: CASSDPGPGAEAFF. The CDR3 DNA follows: TGTGCCAGCAGTGATCCGGGACCGGGGGCTGAAGCTTTCTTT. This chain uses TRBV25-1 with TRBJ1-1, with TRBD1 as a possible D gene (5 bases). This CDR3 contains 14 residues. Trimming left V 3 bases short and J 6 bases short, with 14 bases between. Germline-derived CDR1 and CDR2 are MGHDK and SYGVNS.